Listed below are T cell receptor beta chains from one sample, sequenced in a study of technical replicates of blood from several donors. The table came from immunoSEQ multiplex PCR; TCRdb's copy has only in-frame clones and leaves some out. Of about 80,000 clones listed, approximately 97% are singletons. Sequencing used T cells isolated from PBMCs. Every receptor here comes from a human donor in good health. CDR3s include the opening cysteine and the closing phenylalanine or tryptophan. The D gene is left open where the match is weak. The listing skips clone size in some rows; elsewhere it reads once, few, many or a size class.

CDR3nt: TGCGCCAGCAGCTACCGACAGGGGGGGACTGAAGCTTTCTTT; CDR3aa: CASSYRQGGTEAFF; j_gene: TRBJ1-1; abundance: -; d_gene: TRBD1; len: 14; v_gene: TRBV5-1
CDR3nt: TGCGCCAGCAGTGAGTCAACAGGGATGAACACTGAAGCTTTCTTT; CDR3aa: CASSESTGMNTEAFF; j_gene: TRBJ1-1; abundance: -; d_gene: -; len: 15; v_gene: TRBV10-1
CDR3nt: TGTGCCACGAGTGTTATATATGCTAGCACAGATACGCAGTATTTT; CDR3aa: CATSVIYASTDTQYF; j_gene: TRBJ2-3; abundance: -; d_gene: -; len: 15; v_gene: TRBV10-3
CDR3nt: TGTGCCAGCAGCTTAAACAGGGGAAACACCATATATTTT; CDR3aa: CASSLNRGNTIYF; j_gene: TRBJ1-3; abundance: -; d_gene: -; len: 13; v_gene: TRBV7-8
CDR3nt: TGTGCCAGCAGCCCAAGTACGTTGGACAGGGGAAATGAAGCTTTCTTT; CDR3aa: CASSPSTLDRGNEAFF; j_gene: TRBJ1-1; abundance: -; d_gene: TRBD1; len: 16; v_gene: TRBV5-4
CDR3nt: TGTGCCAGCCTAGGAAAGCTGTTTTTT; CDR3aa: CASLGKLFF; j_gene: TRBJ2-2; abundance: once; d_gene: -; len: 9; v_gene: TRBV19
CDR3nt: TGTGCCAGTTCAGCGGGAGAGGGCACAGATACGCAGTATTTT; CDR3aa: CASSAGEGTDTQYF; j_gene: TRBJ2-3; abundance: -; d_gene: TRBD2; len: 14; v_gene: TRBV19
CDR3nt: TGTGCCAGCATTTCAACCGCGGGAGGGAGGCCCCGGACTGGTACGCAGTATTTT; CDR3aa: CASISTAGGRPRTGTQYF; j_gene: TRBJ2-3; abundance: -; d_gene: TRBD2; len: 18; v_gene: TRBV28
CDR3nt: TGTGCCAGCAGCTTATGGGCTAGCGGGGTGAAGAACACCGGGGAGCTGTTTTTT; CDR3aa: CASSLWASGVKNTGELFF; j_gene: TRBJ2-2; abundance: -; d_gene: TRBD2; len: 18; v_gene: TRBV7-3
CDR3nt: TGCAGCGTTTACCCCCCGCTAGCGGGCAATGAGCAGTTCTTC; CDR3aa: CSVYPPLAGNEQFF; j_gene: TRBJ2-1; abundance: -; d_gene: TRBD2; len: 14; v_gene: TRBV29-1
CDR3nt: TGTGCCAGCAGATCCACGGGACTAGCGGTATACAATGAGCAGTTCTTC; CDR3aa: CASRSTGLAVYNEQFF; j_gene: TRBJ2-1; abundance: -; d_gene: TRBD2; len: 16; v_gene: TRBV28
CDR3nt: TGCGCCAGCAGCTTGATATCAGAGAACACTGAAGCTTTCTTT; CDR3aa: CASSLISENTEAFF; j_gene: TRBJ1-1; abundance: -; d_gene: -; len: 14; v_gene: TRBV5-1
CDR3nt: TGCGCCAGCAGCCAAGATGGGCGGGGGACATCCTACGAGCAGTACTTC; CDR3aa: CASSQDGRGTSYEQYF; j_gene: TRBJ2-7; abundance: -; d_gene: -; len: 16; v_gene: TRBV4-1
CDR3nt: TGTGCCAGCAGGAAGGAGCCCTCTGGAAACACCATATATTTT; CDR3aa: CASRKEPSGNTIYF; j_gene: TRBJ1-3; abundance: -; d_gene: -; len: 14; v_gene: TRBV6-1
CDR3nt: TGTGCCAGCAGTTACTCACTAGCGGGGGCCTACAATGAGCAGTTCTTC; CDR3aa: CASSYSLAGAYNEQFF; j_gene: TRBJ2-1; abundance: -; d_gene: TRBD2; len: 16; v_gene: TRBV6-6
CDR3nt: TGTGCCAGCAGTGGAGGGAGGCCTGAAGCTTTCTTT; CDR3aa: CASSGGRPEAFF; j_gene: TRBJ1-1; abundance: few; d_gene: -; len: 12; v_gene: TRBV9
CDR3nt: TGTGCCAGCAGTGGATTTACCCCCCTCCGGGACAGGCGTTTT; CDR3aa: CASSGFTPLRDRRF; j_gene: TRBJ1-5; abundance: -; d_gene: TRBD1; len: 14; v_gene: TRBV6-1
CDR3nt: TGCAGCGCAGGGACAGGGGGCCTCTATGGCTACACCTTC; CDR3aa: CSAGTGGLYGYTF; j_gene: TRBJ1-2; abundance: -; d_gene: TRBD1; len: 13; v_gene: TRBV29-1
CDR3nt: TGTGCCAGCAGCTTAGGGGAGTTGGCTAATTCACCCCTCCACTTT; CDR3aa: CASSLGELANSPLHF; j_gene: TRBJ1-6; abundance: -; d_gene: -; len: 15; v_gene: TRBV7-9
CDR3nt: TGCGCCAGCAGCCAAGCGGGACAGAAGAACACTGAAGCTTTCTTT; CDR3aa: CASSQAGQKNTEAFF; j_gene: TRBJ1-1; abundance: -; d_gene: TRBD1; len: 15; v_gene: TRBV4-1
CDR3nt: TGCGCCAGCAGCTTGCAACCACAGGGGACTAATGAAAAACTGTTTTTT; CDR3aa: CASSLQPQGTNEKLFF; j_gene: TRBJ1-4; abundance: -; d_gene: TRBD1; len: 16; v_gene: TRBV5-1
CDR3nt: TGTGCCAGCAGCCAAGAAAGGGCAGGGGTTACTGAAGCTTTCTTT; CDR3aa: CASSQERAGVTEAFF; j_gene: TRBJ1-1; abundance: -; d_gene: -; len: 15; v_gene: TRBV14
CDR3nt: TGCGCCAGCAGCTCCCAGGGTTCCTACAATGAGCAGTTCTTC; CDR3aa: CASSSQGSYNEQFF; j_gene: TRBJ2-1; abundance: -; d_gene: -; len: 14; v_gene: TRBV4-1
CDR3nt: TGTGCCAGCAGTTACACGGGACAGGGCTACGAGCAGTACTTC; CDR3aa: CASSYTGQGYEQYF; j_gene: TRBJ2-7; abundance: -; d_gene: TRBD1; len: 14; v_gene: TRBV6-5
CDR3nt: TGTGCCAGCAGTTCTACTGGCGGTGGCAATGAGCAGTTCTTC; CDR3aa: CASSSTGGGNEQFF; j_gene: TRBJ2-1; abundance: -; d_gene: -; len: 14; v_gene: TRBV28
CDR3nt: TGTGCCAGCAGCCAAAGCGGGGGCGGACACTACGAGCAGTACTTC; CDR3aa: CASSQSGGGHYEQYF; j_gene: TRBJ2-7; abundance: -; d_gene: TRBD2; len: 15; v_gene: TRBV9
CDR3nt: TGCGCCAGCAGCCAAGTGTTAGTACGGGGACAGGGGCTCCGAGGATATAATTCACCCCTCCACTTT; CDR3aa: CASSQVLVRGQGLRGYNSPLHF; j_gene: TRBJ1-6; abundance: -; d_gene: TRBD1; len: 22; v_gene: TRBV4-1
CDR3nt: TGTGCCACCAGCGGATCGAGGGTCCCATACAATGAGCAGTTCTTC; CDR3aa: CATSGSRVPYNEQFF; j_gene: TRBJ2-1; abundance: -; d_gene: -; len: 15; v_gene: TRBV15
CDR3nt: TGTGCCTTGACAGGGAGCTCCTACGAGCAGTACTTC; CDR3aa: CALTGSSYEQYF; j_gene: TRBJ2-7; abundance: once; d_gene: TRBD1; len: 12; v_gene: TRBV30
CDR3nt: TGTGCCAGTCAGGGGGATCAGCCCCAGCATTTT; CDR3aa: CASQGDQPQHF; j_gene: TRBJ1-5; abundance: -; d_gene: TRBD1; len: 11; v_gene: TRBV19
CDR3nt: TGTGCCAGCAGCCCACACAGGGAAGCTGAAGCTTTCTTT; CDR3aa: CASSPHREAEAFF; j_gene: TRBJ1-1; abundance: -; d_gene: -; len: 13; v_gene: TRBV7-8
CDR3nt: TGCGCCAGCAGCCAAGAGGGCAGGGGGCTTCTATCCGCGAACACTGAAGCTTTCTTT; CDR3aa: CASSQEGRGLLSANTEAFF; j_gene: TRBJ1-1; abundance: -; d_gene: TRBD1; len: 19; v_gene: TRBV4-1
CDR3nt: TGTGCCAGCAGTACAACCCAGACTAGGAGCGAGCAGTACTTC; CDR3aa: CASSTTQTRSEQYF; j_gene: TRBJ2-7; abundance: -; d_gene: -; len: 14; v_gene: TRBV27
CDR3nt: TGTGCCAGCAGGGCGGACAGGGACATGAACACTGAAGCTTTCTTT; CDR3aa: CASRADRDMNTEAFF; j_gene: TRBJ1-1; abundance: -; d_gene: TRBD1; len: 15; v_gene: TRBV2
CDR3nt: TGTGCCAGCAGCGGGGGGGGGACCGGGGAGCTGTTTTTT; CDR3aa: CASSGGGTGELFF; j_gene: TRBJ2-2; abundance: -; d_gene: TRBD2; len: 13; v_gene: TRBV9
CDR3nt: TGTGCCAGCTCACCTCAGGGAACCTCCTACGAGCAGTACTTC; CDR3aa: CASSPQGTSYEQYF; j_gene: TRBJ2-7; abundance: -; d_gene: -; len: 14; v_gene: TRBV18
CDR3nt: TGTGCCAGCAGCTTGAGCCTAGAATCTTACTTC; CDR3aa: CASSLSLESYF; j_gene: TRBJ2-5; abundance: once; d_gene: -; len: 11; v_gene: TRBV5-6
CDR3nt: TGTGCCAGCAGTTACGGGACAGAGGGAAAACTGTTTTTT; CDR3aa: CASSYGTEGKLFF; j_gene: TRBJ1-4; abundance: -; d_gene: TRBD1; len: 13; v_gene: TRBV6-5
CDR3nt: TGTGCCATCAGAAAGGGACTAGCTGGTGAGCAGTTCTTC; CDR3aa: CAIRKGLAGEQFF; j_gene: TRBJ2-1; abundance: -; d_gene: TRBD2; len: 13; v_gene: TRBV10-3
CDR3nt: TGTGCCTGGAGTCTCAGTCCGGAGACCCAGTACTTC; CDR3aa: CAWSLSPETQYF; j_gene: TRBJ2-5; abundance: -; d_gene: -; len: 12; v_gene: TRBV30
CDR3nt: TGTGCCAGCAGTGATTTAGGACAGGGGGCCTACGAGCAGTACTTC; CDR3aa: CASSDLGQGAYEQYF; j_gene: TRBJ2-7; abundance: -; d_gene: TRBD1; len: 15; v_gene: TRBV2
CDR3nt: TGTGCCAGCAGTGCGACCCAGACAGTGAACACTGAAGCTTTCTTT; CDR3aa: CASSATQTVNTEAFF; j_gene: TRBJ1-1; abundance: -; d_gene: -; len: 15; v_gene: TRBV28
CDR3nt: TGTGCCAGCAGTTTAAGCGGACAGGGAAACTATGGCTACACCTTC; CDR3aa: CASSLSGQGNYGYTF; j_gene: TRBJ1-2; abundance: once; d_gene: TRBD1; len: 15; v_gene: TRBV28
CDR3nt: TGTGCCAGCAGTGTTACGGTTTACAATGAGCAGTTCTTC; CDR3aa: CASSVTVYNEQFF; j_gene: TRBJ2-1; abundance: -; d_gene: -; len: 13; v_gene: TRBV6-1
CDR3nt: TGTGCCAGCAGCTTGGGACAGGGGTTGTTGGGGCCCCAGCATTTT; CDR3aa: CASSLGQGLLGPQHF; j_gene: TRBJ1-5; abundance: -; d_gene: TRBD1; len: 15; v_gene: TRBV5-5
CDR3nt: TGTGCCAGCAGCTTGTCGGGGGGTCATACGGCCAAAAACATTCAGTACTTC; CDR3aa: CASSLSGGHTAKNIQYF; j_gene: TRBJ2-4; abundance: once; d_gene: TRBD2; len: 17; v_gene: TRBV13
CDR3nt: TGTGCCAGCAGCTCTTTGGCAGGGGAGAAGGTCTACGAGCAGTACTTC; CDR3aa: CASSSLAGEKVYEQYF; j_gene: TRBJ2-7; abundance: -; d_gene: -; len: 16; v_gene: TRBV11-2
CDR3nt: TGTGCCAGCAGCCACGGCGGCGGGCGTTCGCGGGAAAAACTGTTTTTT; CDR3aa: CASSHGGGRSREKLFF; j_gene: TRBJ1-4; abundance: once; d_gene: -; len: 16; v_gene: TRBV7-9
CDR3nt: TGTGCCAGCAGTTTCGTCTCAGGGGAAAACACCATATATTTT; CDR3aa: CASSFVSGENTIYF; j_gene: TRBJ1-3; abundance: -; d_gene: -; len: 14; v_gene: TRBV5-6
CDR3nt: TGTGCCAGCAGTTACACTACGACAGATGGGGAAGCTTTCTTT; CDR3aa: CASSYTTTDGEAFF; j_gene: TRBJ1-1; abundance: -; d_gene: -; len: 14; v_gene: TRBV6-5
CDR3nt: TGCGCCAGCAGCCAAGAGGGCAGGGAGACCCAGTACTTC; CDR3aa: CASSQEGRETQYF; j_gene: TRBJ2-5; abundance: -; d_gene: -; len: 13; v_gene: TRBV4-1
CDR3nt: TGTGCCAGCAGCTTGAAGGGGGCTCGGAACACTGAAGCTTTCTTT; CDR3aa: CASSLKGARNTEAFF; j_gene: TRBJ1-1; abundance: -; d_gene: TRBD1; len: 15; v_gene: TRBV5-4
CDR3nt: TGTGCCAGCAGCGTAGCAGAAGCTAACTATGGCTACACCTTC; CDR3aa: CASSVAEANYGYTF; j_gene: TRBJ1-2; abundance: -; d_gene: -; len: 14; v_gene: TRBV9
CDR3nt: TGTGCCAGCAGCGAACAGGGGGTAGAGTACACTGAAGCTTTCTTT; CDR3aa: CASSEQGVEYTEAFF; j_gene: TRBJ1-1; abundance: -; d_gene: -; len: 15; v_gene: TRBV21-1
CDR3nt: TGCGCCAGCAGCTTGAGTGGGACGGGAGGCGGAGGGCAAGAGACCCAGTACTTC; CDR3aa: CASSLSGTGGGGQETQYF; j_gene: TRBJ2-5; abundance: -; d_gene: TRBD2; len: 18; v_gene: TRBV5-1
CDR3nt: TGTGCCAGCAGCTTAGGATGGCCGAACACTGAAGCTTTCTTT; CDR3aa: CASSLGWPNTEAFF; j_gene: TRBJ1-1; abundance: -; d_gene: -; len: 14; v_gene: TRBV13
CDR3nt: TGTGCCAGCAGCTTTGAGGGCAACTATGGCTACACCTTC; CDR3aa: CASSFEGNYGYTF; j_gene: TRBJ1-2; abundance: -; d_gene: -; len: 13; v_gene: TRBV7-9
CDR3nt: TGTGCCAGCAGCCCACCGGGACAGGAGCCCGCAACCTTC; CDR3aa: CASSPPGQEPATF; j_gene: TRBJ1-2; abundance: -; d_gene: TRBD1; len: 13; v_gene: TRBV14
CDR3nt: TGTGCCAGTAGTATCCGGGACAGGGGGCAGTTCACTGAAGCTTTCTTT; CDR3aa: CASSIRDRGQFTEAFF; j_gene: TRBJ1-1; abundance: -; d_gene: TRBD1; len: 16; v_gene: TRBV19
CDR3nt: TGCGCCAGCAGCTGGACTAGCGGGGGCACAGATACGCAGTATTTT; CDR3aa: CASSWTSGGTDTQYF; j_gene: TRBJ2-3; abundance: -; d_gene: TRBD2; len: 15; v_gene: TRBV5-1